These 21 T cell receptor beta chains were sequenced from one sample in a study of T cell changes during pregnancy in multiple sclerosis (dated 2019 in TCRdb). Library preparation employed the immunoSEQ multiplex PCR assay. The table was pulled from immuneACCESS by TCRdb, which kept in-frame rearrangements only. Such tables lose some clones; where checked, under half of the loss comes from unresolved V genes, and the rest has no known cause. The sample has around 66,000 clones on record, roughly nine tenths of them singletons. The ten largest clonotypes hold less than 4% of the sample. The source was peripheral blood, collected in the first trimester of pregnancy. The receptors here all came from a female donor in good health, enrolled as a control in a pregnancy study.

The chain combines TRBV28 with TRBJ2-5; a weak D match, TRBD2 (6 bases). The CDR3 extends over 15 amino acids. Germline V CDR1 and CDR2: MDHEN, SYDVKM. The V end was cut by 0 bases, the J end by 2 bases, with 10 bases between. CDR3 nucleotides: TGTGCCAGCAGTTTATGGGCAGGGAGGCAAGAGACCCAGTACTTC. It translates to CASSLWAGRQETQYF.

The V call is TRBV6-1, the J call TRBJ1-2; possibly TRBD1 for D (6 bases). With 4 bases removed from V and 0 bases from J, the gap between germline ends came to 9 bases. Per germline, CDR1 MNHNS and CDR2 SASEGT. The CDR3 has 14 amino acids. The CDR3 loop reads CASSAGTTNYGYTF. For the CDR3, the DNA is TGTGCCAGCAGTGCGGGGACAACTAACTATGGCTACACCTTC.

This clone was seen once. The chain carries TRBV27 and TRBJ2-2, with 7 bases identical to TRBD2. The CDR3 has 18 amino acids. Germline CDR1 and CDR2: MNHEY and SMNVEV (reference sequence). The V and J ends lost 6 bases and 1 base, in that order; junction bases with no gene match: 14. Here the CDR3 reads CASSPFPASGLNTGELFF. DNA for the CDR3: TGTGCCAGCAGCCCGTTCCCGGCTAGCGGATTGAACACCGGGGAGCTGTTTTTT.

The rearrangement links TRBV14 to TRBJ1-5; D ambiguous. The CDR3 is made up of 11 amino acids. Germline CDR1 SGHDN, CDR2 FVKESK. V lost 1 base and J 9 bases, leaving 4 bases between the germline ends. The CDR3 bases are TGTGCCAGCAGCCAAGGAGGGCCCCAGCATTTT. Translation gives CASSQGGPQHF.

V usage is TRBV7-2 and J usage is TRBJ2-3; TRBD2 matches 10 bases. This CDR3 is built from 16 residues. In germline, CDR1 is SGHTA, CDR2 FQGNSA. The V segment lost 4 bases and the J segment 2 bases; nucleotides outside the gene matches: 6. The CDR3 sequence: CASSSASGRFTDTQYF. The DNA for the CDR3 is TGTGCCAGCAGCTCAGCTAGCGGGAGATTCACAGATACGCAGTATTTT.

This chain joins TRBV4-3 and TRBJ1-2; 8 bases agree with TRBD1. In germline, CDR1 is LGHNA, CDR2 YSLEER. The trim removed 1 base at V and 8 bases at J, leaving 15 bases unmatched. The CDR3 spans 17 residues. CDR3 nucleotide sequence: TGCGCCAGCAGCCAAGGGGGGACAGGACTCCTCGCTTCAGGCTACACCTTC. As protein: CASSQGGTGLLASGYTF.

The chain links TRBV25-1 to TRBJ2-3, with 10 bases aligning to TRBD2. Germline assignment: CDR1 MGHDK and CDR2 SYGVNS. V was pared by 4 bases and J by 0 bases, with 4 bases of the junction left unmatched. This CDR3 has 16 amino acids. This CDR3 reads CASSVGLAASTDTQYF. CDR3 sequence (DNA): TGTGCCAGCAGTGTCGGACTAGCGGCTAGCACAGATACGCAGTATTTT.

This chain joins TRBV5-1 and TRBJ2-1; maybe TRBD2 (7 bases). V was pared by 6 bases and J by 9 bases, with 19 bases between. This CDR3 comprises 14 residues. CDR1 is SGHRS and CDR2 is YFSETQ in the germline V gene. As DNA, the CDR3 is TGCGCCAGCACCTACGGGGGGCTAGGAGGTGAGCAGTTCTTC. Translating it yields CASTYGGLGGEQFF. The variable domain in full, with the rest retrieved from reference TRBV5-1 and TRBJ2-1, is KAGVTQTPRYLIKTRGQQVTLSCSPISGHRSVSWYQQTPGQGLQFLFEYFSETQRNKGNFPGRFSGRQFSNSRSEMNVSTLELGDSALYLCASTYGGLGGEQFFGPGTRLTVL.

This sequence joins TRBV7-3 and TRBJ2-3; 7 bases align to TRBD1. The germline V gene encodes CDR1 SGHTA and CDR2 FQGTGA. Trimming removed 10 bases from V and 6 bases from J; junction bases left unmatched: 10. This CDR3 spans 13 amino acids. CDR3 sequence (DNA): TGTGCCACCTCCGTGACAGGGACGGATACGCAGTATTTT. This encodes CATSVTGTDTQYF. The complete variable domain, with remaining parts taken from reference TRBV7-3 and TRBJ2-3, reads GAGVSQTPSNKVTEKGKYVELRCDPISGHTALYWYRQSLGQGPEFLIYFQGTGAADDSGLPNDRFFAVRPEGSVSTLKIQRTERGDSAVYLCATSVTGTDTQYFGPGTRLTVL.

This rearrangement joins TRBV6-6 to TRBJ2-7; D perhaps matches TRBD1 (6 bases). The V end was cut by 2 bases, the J end by 3 bases, with 11 bases between. Per germline, CDR1 MNHNY and CDR2 SVGAGI (reference sequence). This CDR3 spans 14 amino acids. The CDR3: CASSYRDILYEQYF. The CDR3, as DNA: TGTGCCAGCAGTTACCGGGACATCCTCTACGAGCAGTACTTC.

This chain links TRBV5-1 with TRBJ2-7, with 13 nucleotides matching TRBD2. V dropped 0 bases and J dropped 2; count of bases not matched to a gene: 2. CDR1 and CDR2 (germline): SGHRS, YFSETQ. The CDR3 is made up of 16 amino acids. CDR3 DNA sequence: TGCGCCAGCAGCTTGGGGACTAGCGGGAGTCCCTACGAGCAGTACTTC. This codes for CASSLGTSGSPYEQYF.

This clone was seen a single time. The chain is built from TRBV21-1 and TRBJ2-2; the table's D call, TRBD2, was not checked against the DNA. TRBV21-1 is a documented pseudogene. The CDR3 has 21 residues. CDR3 bases: TGTGCCAGCAGCAAAGCGCTTACGGGACTAGCGGGAGAAGAATGGACCGGGGAGCTGTTTTTT. Translating gives CASSKALTGLAGEEWTGELFF.

The chain is built from TRBV10-3 and TRBJ1-4; D is uncertain. Trimming took off 1 base at V and 4 bases at J, with 4 bases between the two ends. The CDR3 covers 13 residues. Germline assignment: CDR1 ENHRY and CDR2 SYGVKD. The CDR3 nucleotides are TGTGCCATCAGTGAGTTCTTTAATGAAAAACTGTTTTTT. Protein: CAISEFFNEKLFF.

The chain uses TRBV7-9 and TRBJ1-2; 7 nucleotides match TRBD1. V lost 4 bases, J lost 2 bases, and 7 bases stayed unmatched. The CDR3 length is 15 residues. Germline CDR1 is SEHNR and CDR2 is FQNEAQ (reference sequence). CDR3 sequence (DNA): TGTGCCAGCAGCTCTAGAGACAGGGCCAACTATGGCTACACCTTC. Translation gives CASSSRDRANYGYTF.

The chain employs TRBV25-1 and TRBJ2-7; D may be TRBD2 (6 bases). V shed 4 bases and J shed 4 bases, with 8 bases lying between them. Germline CDR1 MGHDK, CDR2 SYGVNS. The CDR3 is 12 residues long. This CDR3 reads CASSAGTYEQYF. CDR3 in DNA: TGTGCCAGCAGTGCTGGGACTTACGAGCAGTACTTC.

The J gene is TRBJ1-1, the V gene TRBV28, with 9 bases identical to TRBD1. Trimming cost V 6 bases and J 6 bases; bases outside gene matches: 11. Germline CDR1 reads MDHEN; CDR2 reads SYDVKM. The CDR3 loop spans 15 amino acids. In nucleotides, the CDR3 is TGTGCCAGCAGACCCGGACAGGGGCCCTCTTCTGAAGCTTTCTTT. It is translated as CASRPGQGPSSEAFF.

The J gene is TRBJ2-3, the V gene TRBV6-5; D remains ambiguous. The CDR3 runs to 14 residues. The ends were cut back, 2 bases at V and 3 bases at J, with 9 bases in the middle. From germline, CDR1 is MNHEY and CDR2 SVGAGI. This CDR3 reads CASSYAAQTDTQYF. The CDR3 DNA is TGTGCCAGCAGTTACGCGGCTCAGACAGATACGCAGTATTTT.

This chain uses TRBV4-3 with TRBJ2-5, with 15 bases identical to TRBD2. The CDR3 is 20 residues long. V gave up 1 base and J gave up 2 bases; unmatched junction bases: 11. CDR1 is LGHNA, CDR2 YSLEER, per germline. CDR3 region: CASSQGIRTSGGAGQETQYF. In nucleotides, the CDR3 is TGCGCCAGCAGCCAAGGGATACGGACTAGCGGGGGGGCGGGGCAAGAGACCCAGTACTTC.

The V gene is TRBV6-1, the J gene TRBJ2-7; 10 nucleotides agree with TRBD1. This CDR3 has 15 amino acids. Germline V gives CDR1 MNHNS, CDR2 SASEGT. J gave up 6 bases and V 1 base, and 6 bases lay outside the gene matches. CDR3 sequence (DNA): TGTGCCAGCAGTGAAGTGGGGGACAGGGGAACCGAGCAGTACTTC. Encoded protein: CASSEVGDRGTEQYF.

V is TRBV7-8 and J is TRBJ2-7, with D maybe TRBD2 (6 bases). The length of the CDR3 is 15 residues. Trimming cost V 5 bases and J 7 bases, with 21 bases left between them. The germline V gene has CDR1 SGHVS and CDR2 FQNEAQ. The CDR3 DNA reads as TGTGCCAGCAGCCCGGCGGGGACCACCGTGGGGGAGCAGTACTTC. The encoded protein is CASSPAGTTVGEQYF.

This clone was seen only once. The genes are TRBV5-6 and TRBJ2-1; no definite D call. The CDR3 loop spans 12 amino acids. In germline, CDR1 is SGHDT, CDR2 YYEEEE. V lost 0 bases and J lost 14, with 12 bases in between. The CDR3 loop reads CASSLVRGEEFF. DNA of the CDR3: TGTGCCAGCAGCTTGGTGCGTGGAGAGGAGTTCTTC.